The 22 T cell receptor beta chains below all came from one sample that was sequenced in a study of cytomegalovirus exposure and HLA in healthy donors. Primers for the PCR totalled 60 Vbeta and 13 Jbeta. Produced via immunoSEQ multiplex PCR; TCRdb's table is partial and in-frame only. The sample has some 56,000 clones, roughly three fifths seen once. The specimen sequenced was PBMCs. The receptors originated from a human donor in good health.

The rearrangement joins TRBV21-1 to TRBJ1-3. TRBV21-1 is assigned pseudogene status. CDR3 length equals 17 residues. DNA of the CDR3: TGTGCCAGCAGCAAAAGAGAGAGGGCAGCGTCTGGAAACACCATATATTTT. This encodes CASSKRERAASGNTIYF.

The chain links TRBV4-2 to TRBJ1-1; no definite D call. Germline V gene data show CDR1 as LGHNA and CDR2 as YNFKEQ. Deletions cut 0 bases from V and 4 bases from J, with 6 bases between. CDR3 length: 13 amino acids. For the CDR3, the DNA is TGTGCCAGCAGCCAAGATCGTTCCACTGAAGCTTTCTTT. Protein sequence: CASSQDRSTEAFF.

This clone came up a few times. V and J are TRBV2 and TRBJ2-3, with 12 bases identical to TRBD2. The CDR3 covers 17 residues. Germline-derived CDR1 and CDR2 are SNHLY and FYNNEI. Trimming removed 2 bases from V and 2 bases from J; junction bases left unmatched: 5. The CDR3 region is CASSERLAGDFTDTQYF. CDR3 bases: TGTGCCAGCAGTGAAAGACTAGCGGGGGACTTCACAGATACGCAGTATTTT.

V gene TRBV9 combines with J gene TRBJ2-7; perhaps TRBD2 as D (6 bases). This CDR3 spans 18 amino acids. V shed 2 bases and J shed 7 bases, with 28 bases lying between them. CDR1 is SGDLS and CDR2 is YYNGEE in the germline V gene. The CDR3 reads CASSVTPHGGTNLGEQYF. The CDR3 DNA reads TGTGCCAGCAGCGTCACTCCCCATGGAGGGACCAATCTCGGGGAGCAGTACTTC. The full variable domain, rest sourced from reference TRBV9 and TRBJ2-7, is DSGVTQTPKHLITATGQRVTLRCSPRSGDLSVYWYQQSLDQGLQFLIQYYNGEERAKGNILERFSAQQFPDLHSELNLSSLELGDSALYFCASSVTPHGGTNLGEQYFGPGTRLTVT.

The gene calls are TRBV2 and TRBJ2-1; TRBD2 agrees at 9 bases. Per germline, CDR1 SNHLY and CDR2 FYNNEI. The length of the CDR3 is 15 residues. With 4 bases clipped from V and 7 bases from J, the junction kept 8 bases outside the gene matches. The CDR3 DNA sequence: TGTGCCAGCAGTGGCGGGGCGGGGGGGCCAAATGAGCAGTTCTTC. Translated: CASSGGAGGPNEQFF.

This clone was seen a handful of times. The rearrangement links TRBV11-2 to TRBJ2-1; 11 bases map to TRBD1. V lost 5 bases, J lost 14 bases, and 5 bases stayed unmatched. CDR3 length: 12 residues. Germline CDR1 SGHAT, CDR2 FQNNGV. The CDR3 bases are TGTGCCAGCAGCCGGGGACAGGGGGTTGAGTTCTTC. This translates into CASSRGQGVEFF.

This chain connects TRBV18 to TRBJ2-7; D not resolved. The CDR3 extends over 14 amino acids. Germline CDR1 KGHSH, CDR2 LQKENI. The V gene lost 5 bases and the J gene lost 6 bases, with 17 bases spanning the gap. CDR3 nucleotides: TGTGCCAGCTCAACCACGGCCAGCGTCGGCGAGCAGTACTTC. Residues: CASSTTASVGEQYF.

In the case of this clone: One junction end disagrees with the germline gene, perhaps due to a read error. This chain uses TRBV7-9 with TRBJ1-1; no definite D call. This CDR3 spans 15 amino acids. Germline CDR1 is SEHNR and CDR2 is FQNEAQ (reference sequence). The CDR3, as DNA: TGTTCCAGCAGCTTATTATCAGGCCGGAACACTGAAGCTTTCTTT. Translation gives CSSSLLSGRNTEAFF.

The chain employs TRBV5-1 and TRBJ2-3; 11 bases align to TRBD2. The V gene's germline CDR1 is SGHRS and CDR2 YFSETQ. The CDR3 runs to 16 residues. V was clipped by 3 bases and J by 0 bases; unmatched bases: 3. The CDR3 coding sequence is TGCGCCAGCAGCTCGGTAGCGGGGGGGAGCACAGATACGCAGTATTTT. Protein product: CASSSVAGGSTDTQYF.

This clone has a handful of counts. The chain employs TRBV7-2 and TRBJ1-1; 9 positions match TRBD1. V was pared by 5 bases and J by 0 bases, with 13 bases of the junction left unmatched. This CDR3 has 18 residues. Germline loops: CDR1 SGHTA, CDR2 FQGNSA. The CDR3 nucleotides read TGTGCCAGCAGCCAGAGAGGGGGGACAGGGAAATTGAACACTGAAGCTTTCTTT. This sequence encodes CASSQRGGTGKLNTEAFF.

The chain employs TRBV4-1 and TRBJ2-5; 9 bases match TRBD2. The CDR3 consists of 16 residues. With V trimmed by 4 bases and J by 5 bases, 11 bases remained unmatched. Germline CDR1 MGHRA, CDR2 YSYEKL. CDR3 in amino acids: CASSPAGTSLVETQYF. In nucleotides, the CDR3 is TGCGCCAGCAGCCCCGCCGGGACTAGCCTGGTGGAGACCCAGTACTTC.

This chain joins TRBV18 and TRBJ1-1, with 9 bases identical to TRBD1. Germline values: CDR1 KGHSH, CDR2 LQKENI. After removal of 3 bases from V and 6 bases from J, the junction contained 11 bases not matched to a gene. The CDR3 sequence is 16 residues long. CDR3 sequence: CASSPMRSDRGPEAFF. The CDR3 DNA follows: TGTGCCAGCTCACCGATGCGATCGGACAGGGGACCTGAAGCTTTCTTT.

To note about this clone: The junction departs from germline at one end; a sequencing error may be responsible. The gene calls are TRBV5-1 and TRBJ2-7, with D perhaps TRBD1 (6 bases). From germline, CDR1 is SGHRS and CDR2 YFSETQ. The CDR3 runs to 12 residues. The CDR3 sequence: CASSITGNEQHF. The CDR3 region has the DNA TGCGCCAGCAGCATTACAGGGAACGAGCAGCACTTC.

The genes are TRBV11-2 and TRBJ1-2; 9 bases are a match to TRBD1. The CDR3 has 15 amino acids. Trimming at V came to 3 bases and at J to 8 bases, leaving 10 bases not matched to a gene. Germline loops: CDR1 SGHAT, CDR2 FQNNGV. In DNA form, the CDR3 reads TGTGCCAGCAGCTTCCGGGACAGGGCGACGTTGGGCTACACCTTC. This encodes CASSFRDRATLGYTF.

This clone was observed a few times. This chain joins TRBV5-1 and TRBJ2-1; 14 bases fit TRBD2. The V segment lost 3 bases and the J segment 0 bases; nucleotides outside the gene matches: 2. Germline V CDR1 and CDR2: SGHRS, YFSETQ. The CDR3 is 17 amino acids. CDR3 nucleotide sequence: TGCGCCAGCAGCTCGGGGACTAGCGGGGGCTCCTACAATGAGCAGTTCTTC. Protein sequence: CASSSGTSGGSYNEQFF.

J is TRBJ1-5 and V is TRBV29-1; 9 bases match TRBD1. V shed 4 bases and J 6 bases; nucleotides not matched to a gene: 16. CDR3 size: 17 residues. Germline CDR1 SQVTM, CDR2 ANQGSEA. The CDR3 bases are TGCAGCGTTGCATCGGGGGGACAGGGAGGGATCGGTCAGCCCCAGCATTTT. Translating it yields CSVASGGQGGIGQPQHF. The full variable domain, rest sourced from reference TRBV29-1 and TRBJ1-5, is SAVISQKPSRDICQRGTSLTIQCQVDSQVTMMFWYRQQPGQSLTLIATANQGSEATYESGFVIDKFPISRPNLTFSTLTVSNMSPEDSSIYLCSVASGGQGGIGQPQHFGDGTRLSIL.

The chain joins TRBV4-2 to TRBJ1-1; the match to TRBD1 covers 9 bases. CDR3 length: 12 residues. Germline V gives CDR1 LGHNA, CDR2 YNFKEQ. V shed 2 bases and J 10 bases; nucleotides not matched to a gene: 2. The CDR3 is CASSQLGQGAFF. The CDR3 DNA sequence: TGTGCCAGCAGCCAATTGGGACAGGGAGCTTTCTTT.

J is TRBJ2-7 and V is TRBV18, with 7 bases aligning to TRBD1. CDR1 and CDR2 (germline): KGHSH, LQKENI. This CDR3 is built from 17 residues. Unmatched junction bases numbered 17, after V lost 6 bases and J lost 3 bases. CDR3 protein: CASSPPPDRVFFYEQYF. Written as DNA, the CDR3 is TGTGCCAGCTCTCCTCCCCCCGACAGGGTATTTTTCTACGAGCAGTACTTC.

V and J are TRBV5-1 and TRBJ1-1; D not resolved. Germline V gene sequence: CDR1 SGHRS, CDR2 YFSETQ. V was trimmed by 1 base and J by 6 bases, leaving 10 bases between them. This CDR3 has 13 residues. This chain's CDR3 is CASSLPPRAEAFF. The DNA for the CDR3 is TGCGCCAGCAGCTTGCCCCCTAGAGCTGAAGCTTTCTTT.

This clone appeared once. This chain connects TRBV2 to TRBJ2-3, with D maybe TRBD2 (7 bases). Trimming removed 6 bases from V and 0 bases from J, with 13 bases in between. CDR3 length: 15 residues. CDR1 SNHLY and CDR2 FYNNEI come from the germline V gene. The CDR3 nucleotides are TGTGCCAGCAGCCTAGGGGGGGGTAGCACAGATACGCAGTATTTT. Translation gives CASSLGGGSTDTQYF.

This chain uses TRBV11-2 with TRBJ1-4, with 7 bases identical to TRBD1. CDR3 length equals 16 residues. Germline trimming cut 5 bases from V and 8 bases from J; bases unmatched to any gene: 14. Germline V gene data show CDR1 as SGHAT and CDR2 as FQNNGV. In DNA form, the CDR3 reads TGTGCCAGCAGCCCCCATTTGGAGGGGGCGGTAGAAAAACTGTTTTTT. This sequence encodes CASSPHLEGAVEKLFF.

The V and J genes are TRBV19 and TRBJ2-7, with TRBD2 identical over 10 bases. Germline assignment: CDR1 LNHDA and CDR2 SQIVND (reference sequence). J was trimmed by 4 bases and V by 4 bases; bases with no gene match: 16. There are 18 residues in the CDR3. The CDR3 DNA reads TGTGCCAGTAGTACTGTTCGGGCACTAGCGGGGAAACGGTACGAGCAGTACTTC. This codes for CASSTVRALAGKRYEQYF.